This T cell receptor beta chain came from a study of vaccination effects on CD4 cells after COVID-19. General study points: Early post-infection timepoints were absent, and convalescent patients were few.

As to this clone: Its specificity is not known.

Clones were read by immunoSEQ multiplex PCR, and TCRdb kept only the in-frame ones, dropping some. The sample carries tens of thousands of clones, under 80% recorded once. Sequencing followed a ViraFEST assay step that expanded antigen-specific CD4+ T cells with viral peptide pools. CD4+ T cell isolation took place after 10 days of culture. Each participant was administered two doses of either the BNT162b2 or the mRNA-1273 vaccine. Each well held about 2 million PBMC cultured with about 9.9 ug/ml peptides and 7.5 to 10 IU/ml IL-2. Specimen: CD4+ T cells from PBMCs cultured with HCoV-OC43 spike peptides, collected after COVID-19 vaccination. As for subset: HCoV-OC43 spike overlapping peptide pool stimulation. The TCR originated in a human donor who received a COVID-19 vaccine.

DNA of the CDR3: TGTGCCAGCAGCTTAGGAGGGACAGTATCCTACGAGCAGTACGTC. Translating it yields CASSLGGTVSYEQYV. The V call is TRBV7-8, the J call TRBJ2-7; 7 bases line up with TRBD1. Germline lookup yields CDR1 SGHVS and CDR2 FQNEAQ. This CDR3 comprises 15 residues. Losses at the gene ends were 1 base for V and 1 base for J; bases not matched to a gene: 4.